The clone carrying this TCR beta chain has just one count. Libraries were prepared by immunoSEQ multiplex PCR; TCRdb keeps only in-frame clonotypes and omits some of them. The table has around 320,000 clones, 70% to 90% seen once. The data were obtained in a study of Ad26.COV2.S vaccination and SARS-CoV-2 variants. Stated treatment: around 19 received Ad26.COV2.S at low or high dose, single or two shots; roughly five received placebo; per-sample allocation not given. Day 63 after the first vaccine or placebo injection was the time point for sampling. V shed 5 bases and J 7 bases; nucleotides not matched to a gene: 5. Germline CDR1 reads MGHRA; CDR2 reads YSYEKL. This CDR3 region has 13 residues.

The sequence was collected from a person aged 18 to 59 who received the Ad26.COV2.S COVID-19 vaccine or a placebo. The sequences come from peripheral blood, collected in a trial of Ad26.COV2.S vaccine versus placebo. J is TRBJ1-1 and V is TRBV4-1; 9 nucleotides line up with TRBD1. DNA for the CDR3: TGCGCCAGCAGCTCCCGGGACAGGGATGAAGCTTTCTTT. Residues: CASSSRDRDEAFF.